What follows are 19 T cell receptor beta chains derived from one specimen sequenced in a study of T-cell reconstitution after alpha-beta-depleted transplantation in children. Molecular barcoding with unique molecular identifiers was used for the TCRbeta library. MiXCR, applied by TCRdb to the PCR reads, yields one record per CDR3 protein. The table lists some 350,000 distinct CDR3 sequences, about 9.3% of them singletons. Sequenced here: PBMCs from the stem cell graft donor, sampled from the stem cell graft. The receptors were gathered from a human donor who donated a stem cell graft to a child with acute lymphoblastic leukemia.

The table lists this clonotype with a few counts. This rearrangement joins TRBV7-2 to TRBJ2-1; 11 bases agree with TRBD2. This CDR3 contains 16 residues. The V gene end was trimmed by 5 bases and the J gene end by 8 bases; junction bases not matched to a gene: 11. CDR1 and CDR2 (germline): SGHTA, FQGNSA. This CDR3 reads CASSRNLAGGGDEQFF. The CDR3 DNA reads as TGTGCCAGCAGCCGAAACTTAGCGGGAGGGGGGGATGAGCAGTTCTTC.

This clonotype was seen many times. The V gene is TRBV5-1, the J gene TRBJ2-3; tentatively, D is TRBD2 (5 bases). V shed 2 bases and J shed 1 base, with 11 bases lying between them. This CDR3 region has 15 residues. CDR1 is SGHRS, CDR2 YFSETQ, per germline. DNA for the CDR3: TGCGCCAGCAGCTTTCTAGCAGATCGCACAGATACGCAGTATTTT. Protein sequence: CASSFLADRTDTQYF.

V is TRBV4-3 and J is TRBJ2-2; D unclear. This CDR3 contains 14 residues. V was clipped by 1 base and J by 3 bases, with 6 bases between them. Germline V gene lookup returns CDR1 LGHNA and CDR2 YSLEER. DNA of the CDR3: TGCGCCAGCAGCCAAGCAAGGTACACCGGGGAGCTGTTTTTT. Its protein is CASSQARYTGELFF.

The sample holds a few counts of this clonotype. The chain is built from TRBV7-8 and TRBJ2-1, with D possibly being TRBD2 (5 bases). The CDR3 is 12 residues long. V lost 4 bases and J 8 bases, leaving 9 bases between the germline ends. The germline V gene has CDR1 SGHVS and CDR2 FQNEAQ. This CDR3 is CASSSMEDEQFF. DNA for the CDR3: TGTGCCAGCAGCTCCATGGAGGATGAGCAGTTCTTC.

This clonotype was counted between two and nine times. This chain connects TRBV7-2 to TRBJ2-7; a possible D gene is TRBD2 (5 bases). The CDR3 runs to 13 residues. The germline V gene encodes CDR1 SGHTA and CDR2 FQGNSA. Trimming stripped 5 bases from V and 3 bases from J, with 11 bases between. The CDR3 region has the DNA TGTGCCAGCAGCCTGAGTAGCGTCTACGAGCAGTACTTC. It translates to CASSLSSVYEQYF.

The CDR3 region is CATSRAQETQYF. For the CDR3, the DNA is TGTGCCACCAGCAGAGCGCAAGAGACCCAGTACTTC. This sequence joins TRBV15 and TRBJ2-5; D gene uncertain. This CDR3 spans 12 amino acids. CDR1 and CDR2 (germline): LNHNV, YYDKDF (reference sequence). Trimming pared 1 base from V and 2 bases from J, leaving 2 bases between.

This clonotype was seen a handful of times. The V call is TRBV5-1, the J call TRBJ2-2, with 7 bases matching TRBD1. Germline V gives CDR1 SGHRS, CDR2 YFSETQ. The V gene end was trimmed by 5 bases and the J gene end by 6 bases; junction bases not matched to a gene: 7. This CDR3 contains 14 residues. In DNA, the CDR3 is TGCGCCAGCAGTTCTGACAGGGTGGCCGGGGAGCTGTTTTTT. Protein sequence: CASSSDRVAGELFF. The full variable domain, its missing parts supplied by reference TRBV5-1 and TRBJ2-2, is KAGVTQTPRYLIKTRGQQVTLSCSPISGHRSVSWYQQTPGQGLQFLFEYFSETQRNKGNFPGRFSGRQFSNSRSEMNVSTLELGDSALYLCASSSDRVAGELFFGEGSRLTVL.

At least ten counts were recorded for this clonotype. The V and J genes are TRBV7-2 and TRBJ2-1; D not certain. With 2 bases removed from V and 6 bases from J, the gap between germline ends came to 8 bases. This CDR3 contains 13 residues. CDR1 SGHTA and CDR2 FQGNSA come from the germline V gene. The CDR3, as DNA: TGTGCCAGCAGCTTAACGTTCACCAATGAGCAGTTCTTC. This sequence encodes CASSLTFTNEQFF.

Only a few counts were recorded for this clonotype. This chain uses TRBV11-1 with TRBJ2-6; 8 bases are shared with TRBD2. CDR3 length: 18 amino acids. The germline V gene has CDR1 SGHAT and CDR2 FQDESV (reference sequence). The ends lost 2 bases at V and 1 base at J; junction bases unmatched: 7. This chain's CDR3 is CASSLLAAGASGANVLTF. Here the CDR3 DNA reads TGTGCCAGCAGCTTACTGGCAGCGGGAGCGTCTGGGGCCAACGTCCTGACTTTC.

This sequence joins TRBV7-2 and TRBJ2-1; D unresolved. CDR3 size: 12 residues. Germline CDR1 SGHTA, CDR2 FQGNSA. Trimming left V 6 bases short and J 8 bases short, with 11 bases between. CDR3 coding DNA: TGTGCCAGCAGGGGCCAGTGGGATGAGCAGTTCTTC. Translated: CASRGQWDEQFF.

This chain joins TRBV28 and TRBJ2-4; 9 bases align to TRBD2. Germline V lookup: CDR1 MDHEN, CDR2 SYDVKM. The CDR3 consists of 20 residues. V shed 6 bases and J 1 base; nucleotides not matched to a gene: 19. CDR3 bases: TGTGCCAGCAGCACCCCCCTTGGAGCGGGAGGCTCCCTCGCCAAAAACATTCAGTACTTC. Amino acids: CASSTPLGAGGSLAKNIQYF.

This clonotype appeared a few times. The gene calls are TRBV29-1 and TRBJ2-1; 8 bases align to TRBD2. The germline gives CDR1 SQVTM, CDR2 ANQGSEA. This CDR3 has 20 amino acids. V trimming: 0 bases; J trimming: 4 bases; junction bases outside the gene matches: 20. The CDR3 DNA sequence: TGCAGCGTTGAAGATCTCGCGGGGTCGCGAAGCGGGAGAGGGTACAATGAGCAGTTCTTC. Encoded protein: CSVEDLAGSRSGRGYNEQFF.

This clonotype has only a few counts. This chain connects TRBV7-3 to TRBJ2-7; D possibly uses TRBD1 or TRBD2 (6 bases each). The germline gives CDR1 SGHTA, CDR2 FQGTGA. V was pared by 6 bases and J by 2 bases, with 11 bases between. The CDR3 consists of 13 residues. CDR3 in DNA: TGTGCCAGCAGGGGGGGCGGAACCTACGAGCAGTACTTC. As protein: CASRGGGTYEQYF. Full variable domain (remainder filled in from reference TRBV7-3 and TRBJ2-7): GAGVSQTPSNKVTEKGKYVELRCDPISGHTALYWYRQSLGQGPEFLIYFQGTGAADDSGLPNDRFFAVRPEGSVSTLKIQRTERGDSAVYLCASRGGGTYEQYFGPGTRLTVT.

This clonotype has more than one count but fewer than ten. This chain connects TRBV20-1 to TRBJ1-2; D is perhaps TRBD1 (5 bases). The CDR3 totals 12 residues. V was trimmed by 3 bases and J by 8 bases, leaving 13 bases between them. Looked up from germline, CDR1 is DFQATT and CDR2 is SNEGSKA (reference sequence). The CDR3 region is CSARSGTRGYTF. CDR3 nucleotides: TGCAGTGCTAGGTCGGGGACCAGAGGCTACACCTTC.

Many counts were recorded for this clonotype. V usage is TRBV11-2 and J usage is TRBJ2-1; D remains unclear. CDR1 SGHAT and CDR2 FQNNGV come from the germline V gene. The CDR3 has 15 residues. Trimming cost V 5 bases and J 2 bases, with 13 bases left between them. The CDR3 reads CASSGAGGAYNEQFF. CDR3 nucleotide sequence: TGTGCCAGCAGCGGCGCCGGTGGGGCCTACAATGAGCAGTTCTTC. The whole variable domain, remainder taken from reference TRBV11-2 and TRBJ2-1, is EAGVAQSPRYKIIEKRQSVAFWCNPISGHATLYWYQQILGQGPKLLIQFQNNGVVDDSQLPKDRFSAERLKGVDSTLKIQPAKLEDSAVYLCASSGAGGAYNEQFFGPGTRLTVL.

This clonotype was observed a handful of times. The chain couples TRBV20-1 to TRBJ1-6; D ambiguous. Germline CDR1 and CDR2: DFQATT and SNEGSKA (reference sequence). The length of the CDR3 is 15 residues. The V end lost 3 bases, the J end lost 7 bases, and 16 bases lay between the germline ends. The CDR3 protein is CSARGAGSSNSPLHF. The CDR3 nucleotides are TGCAGTGCTAGGGGAGCGGGGTCAAGCAATTCACCCCTCCACTTT.

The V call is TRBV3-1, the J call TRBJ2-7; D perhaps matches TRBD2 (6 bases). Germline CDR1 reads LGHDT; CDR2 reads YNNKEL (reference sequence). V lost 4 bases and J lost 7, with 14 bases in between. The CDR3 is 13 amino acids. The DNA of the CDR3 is TGTGCCAGCAGCCTAGACCCCGCGGGGGAGCAGTACTTC. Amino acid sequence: CASSLDPAGEQYF.

The CDR3 loop reads CASSYSPENTGELFF. The CDR3 DNA sequence: TGTGCCAGCAGTTACTCGCCAGAAAACACCGGGGAGCTGTTTTTT. The chain carries TRBV6-5 and TRBJ2-2; unclear D gene. V lost 0 bases, J lost 2 bases, and 7 bases lay in between. The CDR3 has 15 amino acids. Germline V gene data show CDR1 as MNHEY and CDR2 as SVGAGI.

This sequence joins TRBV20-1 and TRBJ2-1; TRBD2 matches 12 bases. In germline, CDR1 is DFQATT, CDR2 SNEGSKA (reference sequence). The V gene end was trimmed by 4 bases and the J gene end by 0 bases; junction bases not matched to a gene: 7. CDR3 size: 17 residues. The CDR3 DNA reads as TGCAGTGCTATCGGACTAGCGGGGCCTAGCTCCTACAATGAGCAGTTCTTC. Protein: CSAIGLAGPSSYNEQFF.